The T cell receptor beta chain described here comes from a study of identical twins' blood T cells. TCRdb used MiXCR to reprocess the 5' RACE reads, holding one entry per CDR3 protein. Of 350,000 to 400,000 distinct CDR3 sequences listed, about 28% are singletons. The germline V gene encodes CDR1 MNHEY and CDR2 SMNVEV (reference sequence). V shed 5 bases and J 4 bases; nucleotides not matched to a gene: 11. The CDR3 consists of 16 residues. The TCR comes from a woman between 18 and 50 years old in good health. This chain uses TRBV27 with TRBJ2-1; 7 nucleotides match TRBD1. Sequencing was done on a sample of PBMCs. CDR3 residues: CASSIRDRLTYNEQFF. CDR3 DNA sequence: TGTGCCAGCAGTATCCGGGACAGACTTACATACAATGAGCAGTTCTTC.